A single sample is the source of the 22 T cell receptor beta chains below, sequenced in a study of CD8 T cells in ankylosing spondylitis. TCRdb ran MiXCR on the 5' RACE reads and lists one entry per CDR3 protein. The table lists hundreds of thousands of distinct CDR3 sequences, approximately 12% of them singletons, with more than 0.5% in the top ten. No cognate antigen is known for these TCRs. Points from the study as a whole: In ankylosing spondylitis blood, a motif of 7 to 9 highly homologous TCR beta variants appeared characteristic.

Material: blood, either unsorted or a sorted T cell fraction (not recorded which). Every receptor here comes from a male donor with ankylosing spondylitis.

The V and J genes are TRBV7-9 and TRBJ1-5; D is undetermined. This CDR3 spans 14 amino acids. Trimming stripped 7 bases from V and 9 bases from J, with 19 bases between. Germline CDR1 reads SEHNR; CDR2 reads FQNEAQ (reference sequence). The CDR3 sequence: CASTPIGGPGPQHF. The CDR3 DNA reads as TGTGCCAGCACCCCCATAGGCGGTCCAGGGCCCCAGCATTTT.

In its sample, this clonotype was seen a few times. The chain combines TRBV14 with TRBJ2-7; the D gene is possibly TRBD2 (6 bases). V was trimmed by 6 bases and J by 0 bases, leaving 24 bases between them. The CDR3 is made up of 18 amino acids. Germline CDR1 SGHDN, CDR2 FVKESK. The CDR3 DNA sequence: TGTGCCAGCAGTCAGGGAGTCCTGCGGGGCACCTTCTCCTACGAGCAGTACTTC. Amino acid sequence: CASSQGVLRGTFSYEQYF.

This clonotype has more than one count but fewer than ten. The genes are TRBV20-1 and TRBJ2-1, with D perhaps matching TRBD1 or TRBD2 (5 bases each). Germline values: CDR1 DFQATT, CDR2 SNEGSKA (reference sequence). CDR3 length equals 12 residues. Deletions cut 4 bases from V and 11 bases from J, with 15 bases between. CDR3 DNA: TGCAGTGCTACCTCCCGTCGGGACCAGCAGTTCTTC. Encoded protein: CSATSRRDQQFF.

There are a few counts of this clonotype. Here the CDR3 DNA reads TGCAGTGCCTCGCGGGGGCGGCTCCAAGAGACCCAGTACTTC. This encodes CSASRGRLQETQYF. The genes are TRBV20-1 and TRBJ2-5; TRBD2 might be the D (7 bases). The CDR3 covers 14 residues. V was pared by 6 bases and J by 1 base, with 15 bases between. The germline gives CDR1 DFQATT, CDR2 SNEGSKA (reference sequence).

The chain employs TRBV2 and TRBJ2-3; D might be TRBD2 (6 bases). V lost 3 bases to trimming and J lost 5 bases, with 9 bases between them. The germline V gene has CDR1 SNHLY and CDR2 FYNNEI. The CDR3 spans 13 residues. As DNA, the CDR3 is TGTGCCAGCAGTGACCCGGGACTAGATACGCAGTATTTT. It specifies CASSDPGLDTQYF.

This clonotype was found a few times. V usage is TRBV7-9 and J usage is TRBJ1-2; D remains ambiguous. V was trimmed by 1 base and J by 6 bases, leaving 9 bases between them. This CDR3 has 13 residues. Germline values: CDR1 SEHNR, CDR2 FQNEAQ (reference sequence). The CDR3 nucleotides read TGTGCCAGCAGCTTAGTGGGCGTCAATGGCTACACCTTC. Translated, it gives CASSLVGVNGYTF.

This clonotype was counted ten times or more. The V call is TRBV29-1, the J call TRBJ2-5; a possible D gene is TRBD2 (6 bases). CDR3 size: 13 residues. Germline lookup yields CDR1 SQVTM and CDR2 ANQGSEA. The ends were cut back, 3 bases at V and 4 bases at J, with 12 bases in the middle. CDR3 coding DNA: TGCAGCGTTGAGACCGGGGGAGGAGAGACCCAGTACTTC. Its protein is CSVETGGGETQYF. Complete variable domain (other parts from reference TRBV29-1 and TRBJ2-5): SAVISQKPSRDICQRGTSLTIQCQVDSQVTMMFWYRQQPGQSLTLIATANQGSEATYESGFVIDKFPISRPNLTFSTLTVSNMSPEDSSIYLCSVETGGGETQYFGPGTRLLVL.

The chain uses TRBV4-3 and TRBJ2-2; 10 positions agree with TRBD2. V trimming: 4 bases; J trimming: 6 bases; junction bases outside the gene matches: 14. This CDR3 comprises 18 residues. From germline, CDR1 is LGHNA and CDR2 YSLEER. The CDR3 nucleotides are TGCGCCAGCAGCCCGAATGTTCTAGCGGGAGAGGGCGCCGGGGAGCTGTTTTTT. Translation gives CASSPNVLAGEGAGELFF.

This clonotype showed up many times. The gene calls are TRBV29-1 and TRBJ2-3, with 10 nucleotides matching TRBD2. There are 16 residues in the CDR3. Germline CDR1 SQVTM, CDR2 ANQGSEA. Trimming removed 6 bases from V and 3 bases from J; junction bases left unmatched: 12. Written as DNA, the CDR3 is TGCAGCGTAACCCCGGGACTAGCGTTTGTTACAGATACGCAGTATTTT. This sequence encodes CSVTPGLAFVTDTQYF.

This clonotype showed up many times. At one end the junction does not follow the germline gene, possibly because of a read error. V gene TRBV7-2 combines with J gene TRBJ2-1; 9 bases are shared with TRBD1. CDR3 length: 14 amino acids. CDR1 is SGHTA, CDR2 FQGNSA, per germline. In nucleotides, the CDR3 is TGCGCCAGCAGCTTGGCGGGACAGGGAAATGAGCAGTTCTTC. Protein: CASSLAGQGNEQFF.

This clonotype was seen at least ten times. The V call is TRBV5-1, the J call TRBJ2-1; TRBD2 agrees at 10 bases. The germline V gene has CDR1 SGHRS and CDR2 YFSETQ. Trimming at V came to 0 bases and at J to 13 bases, leaving 7 bases not matched to a gene. This CDR3 is built from 14 residues. DNA of the CDR3: TGCGCCAGCAGCTTGGAGGGACTAGCGAGCGACCAGTTCTTC. Protein product: CASSLEGLASDQFF.

V and J are TRBV5-5 and TRBJ2-1, with D uncertain. The germline CDR1 and CDR2 sequences are SGHKS and YYEKEE (reference sequence). V shed 0 bases and J shed 4 bases, with 5 bases lying between them. The CDR3 contains 13 residues. In DNA, the CDR3 is TGTGCCAGCAGCTTGGAAGAATACAATGAGCAGTTCTTC. This codes for CASSLEEYNEQFF.

The rearrangement joins TRBV20-1 to TRBJ2-5, with D perhaps matching TRBD1 (6 bases). The germline V and J ends were trimmed by 5 bases and 5 bases, with 12 bases remaining between them. In germline, CDR1 is DFQATT, CDR2 SNEGSKA (reference sequence). The CDR3 has 12 amino acids. Here the CDR3 reads CSASQGMETQYF. As DNA, the CDR3 is TGCAGTGCTTCACAGGGCATGGAGACCCAGTACTTC.

This clonotype appeared many times. This chain connects TRBV7-9 to TRBJ1-2; D not resolved. Germline V lookup: CDR1 SEHNR, CDR2 FQNEAQ (reference sequence). The CDR3 loop spans 16 amino acids. Deletions cut 5 bases from V and 4 bases from J, with 20 bases between. The CDR3 spells CASSRPGNRASYGYTF. The DNA for the CDR3 is TGTGCCAGCAGCCGTCCGGGAAATCGCGCTTCCTATGGCTACACCTTC. Full variable domain (remainder filled in from reference TRBV7-9 and TRBJ1-2): DTGVSQNPRHKITKRGQNVTFRCDPISEHNRLYWYRQTLGQGPEFLTYFQNEAQLEKSRLLSDRFSAERPKGSFSTLEIQRTEQGDSAMYLCASSRPGNRASYGYTFGSGTRLTVV.

This clonotype has a handful of counts. This chain connects TRBV3-1 to TRBJ2-5; the D is unclear. Trimming stripped 6 bases from V and 0 bases from J, with 11 bases between. CDR3 length: 14 residues. Germline CDR1 reads LGHDT; CDR2 reads YNNKEL (reference sequence). The CDR3 protein is CASRRRAYQETQYF. CDR3 coding DNA: TGTGCCAGCAGACGTCGGGCGTACCAAGAGACCCAGTACTTC.

A few counts support this clonotype. The CDR3 coding sequence is TGTGCCAGCAGCTTTCCCACAGGGGTCAAAGAGACCCAGTACTTC. This encodes CASSFPTGVKETQYF. The J gene is TRBJ2-5, the V gene TRBV5-6; 7 bases map to TRBD1. Germline V gene data show CDR1 as SGHDT and CDR2 as YYEEEE. The CDR3 runs to 15 residues. Germline trimming cut 2 bases from V and 3 bases from J; bases unmatched to any gene: 7.

This chain joins TRBV20-1 and TRBJ1-1, with D possibly matching TRBD1 (5 bases). CDR1 and CDR2 from the germline V gene are DFQATT and SNEGSKA (reference sequence). V was cut by 6 bases and J by 2 bases, with 13 bases left in between. The CDR3 contains 13 residues. The CDR3 region is CSARAGFNTEAFF. DNA of the CDR3: TGCAGTGCCAGGGCAGGGTTTAACACTGAAGCTTTCTTT.

This clonotype was observed a few times. The V and J genes are TRBV24-1 and TRBJ2-3; D remains ambiguous. The CDR3 sequence is 12 residues long. The V gene's germline CDR1 is KGHDR and CDR2 SFDVKD. Trimming cost V 0 bases and J 6 bases, with 3 bases left between them. CDR3 bases: TGTGCCACCAGTGATTTGGTGGATACGCAGTATTTT. Its translation is CATSDLVDTQYF.

This clonotype was observed a few times. The V call is TRBV11-1, the J call TRBJ1-1, with D possibly being TRBD1 (6 bases). This CDR3 spans 16 amino acids. V was clipped by 5 bases and J by 1 base, with 17 bases between them. CDR1 is SGHAT, CDR2 FQDESV, per germline (reference sequence). The CDR3 sequence: CASSQRGAGANTEAFF. The CDR3 DNA reads as TGTGCCAGCAGCCAACGTGGGGCAGGGGCGAACACTGAAGCTTTCTTT.

This chain uses TRBV3-1 with TRBJ2-1; no definite D call. The V and J ends lost 2 bases and 4 bases respectively, with 9 bases between them. Germline CDR1 LGHDT, CDR2 YNNKEL (reference sequence). CDR3 size: 14 residues. The CDR3 region has the DNA TGTGCCAGCAGCCAACTTTCCCAATACAATGAGCAGTTCTTC. It translates to CASSQLSQYNEQFF.

V and J are TRBV7-2 and TRBJ2-3; maybe TRBD2 (5 bases). The CDR3 is 16 residues long. Germline V lookup: CDR1 SGHTA, CDR2 FQGNSA. V was cut by 7 bases and J by 2 bases, with 19 bases left in between. The DNA for the CDR3 is TGTGCCAGCAAAAATCGCGCGGGCCGGGCCACAGATACGCAGTATTTT. Protein sequence: CASKNRAGRATDTQYF.

This clonotype occurred many times. The chain has TRBV29-1 and TRBJ2-5; D perhaps matches TRBD2 (6 bases). V dropped 7 bases and J dropped 2 bases, with 17 bases sitting between them. Germline V CDR1 and CDR2: SQVTM, ANQGSEA. This CDR3 has 14 amino acids. This CDR3 reads CSARGSGLQETQYF. Written as DNA, the CDR3 is TGCAGCGCTCGAGGCAGCGGGCTACAAGAGACCCAGTACTTC. The full variable domain, with the rest looked up from reference TRBV29-1 and TRBJ2-5, is SAVISQKPSRDICQRGTSLTIQCQVDSQVTMMFWYRQQPGQSLTLIATANQGSEATYESGFVIDKFPISRPNLTFSTLTVSNMSPEDSSIYLCSARGSGLQETQYFGPGTRLLVL.